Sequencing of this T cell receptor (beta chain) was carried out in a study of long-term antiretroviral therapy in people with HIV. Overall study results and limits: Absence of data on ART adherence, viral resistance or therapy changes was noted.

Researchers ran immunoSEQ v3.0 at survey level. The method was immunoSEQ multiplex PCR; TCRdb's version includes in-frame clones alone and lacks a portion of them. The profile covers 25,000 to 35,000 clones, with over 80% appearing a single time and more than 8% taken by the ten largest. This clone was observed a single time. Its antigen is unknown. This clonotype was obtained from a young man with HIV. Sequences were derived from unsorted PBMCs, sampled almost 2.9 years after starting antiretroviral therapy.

Written as DNA, the CDR3 is TGTGCCAGCAGCCCCCGAGGGAGCGGGGGGTCCTACAATGAGCAGTTCTTC. This encodes CASSPRGSGGSYNEQFF. The rearrangement joins TRBV7-2 to TRBJ2-1; 9 bases map to TRBD2. Germline CDR1 reads SGHTA; CDR2 reads FQGNSA. The CDR3 sequence is 17 residues long. J gave up 1 base and V 5 bases, and 9 bases lay outside the gene matches.